This T cell receptor beta chain was found in a study of early T cells in non-severe SARS-CoV-2 infection. Study-wide context: Sequencing targeted bulk RNA from unsorted whole blood, leaving chains unpaired. Study-wide findings and caveats: There was a bias toward anti-spike CD8 responses in VDJdb matching, which missed private and CD4 specificities.

Tagging with unique molecular identifiers was applied to individual cDNA molecules. TCRdb called the 5' RACE reads again in MiXCR, with one record for every CDR3 protein. The sample gives approximately 62,000 distinct CDR3 sequences, around an eighth of which show up once; around 3.8% is in the top ten. This clonotype showed up just a few times. Its antigen is not identified. This CDR3 spans 13 amino acids. V was clipped by 2 bases and J by 14 bases, with 13 bases between them. Per germline, CDR1 SEHNR and CDR2 FQNEAQ (reference sequence). The sequence was obtained from an adult who was a healthcare worker with PCR-confirmed SARS-CoV-2 infection or an uninfected control (not recorded which). The J gene is TRBJ1-6, the V gene TRBV7-9; tentative D call: TRBD1 (6 bases). Sequenced input: whole blood. The CDR3 DNA reads TGTGCCAGCAGCTTAACAGGGAGAGACACCCTCCACTTT. Translated: CASSLTGRDTLHF.